A selection of T cell receptor beta chains follows, all from one sample in a study of long-term antiretroviral therapy in people with HIV. Sequencing was performed with immunoSEQ multiplex PCR; in TCRdb, only in-frame clones are kept and a portion is missing. The sample has more than 35,000 clones, around 75% seen once. The sequenced sample was unsorted PBMCs, obtained 1.5 years after starting antiretroviral therapy. The receptors shown here come from a man in his late teens or twenties with HIV. Each CDR3 is given with its conserved first and last residue. D genes are given only for firm matches. Clone size, where shown, is once, few, many, or a class for clones that have expanded.

- - 13 TRBJ2-7 TRBV7-2 CASSLGARSEQYF TGTGCCAGCAGCTTGGGAGCCCGGAGTGAGCAGTACTTC
- TRBD1 13 TRBJ2-7 TRBV28 CASKSGQAYEQYF TGTGCCAGCAAGTCGGGACAGGCGTACGAGCAGTACTTC
once - 17 TRBJ2-1 TRBV5-6 CASSPRGVRSSYNEQFF TGTGCCAGCAGCCCTAGGGGGGTCCGGAGCTCCTACAATGAGCAGTTCTTC
- - 14 TRBJ1-2 TRBV28 CASSSTGTTYGYTF TGTGCCAGCAGTTCAACAGGGACTACCTATGGCTACACCTTC
- - 13 TRBJ2-4 TRBV5-6 CATSGKAKNIQYF TGTGCCACCTCGGGGAAAGCCAAAAACATTCAGTACTTC
- TRBD1 18 TRBJ2-6 TRBV11-2 CASSFRLGTGTGANVLTF TGTGCCAGCAGCTTCCGACTCGGGACAGGGACGGGGGCCAACGTCCTGACTTTC
- TRBD2 19 TRBJ2-1 TRBV29-1 CSVVFYELAGDINYNEQFF TGCAGCGTTGTATTTTACGAACTAGCGGGGGACATAAACTACAATGAGCAGTTCTTC
- - 13 TRBJ2-5 TRBV5-6 CASSSLDVETQYF TGTGCCAGCAGCTCTTTGGACGTGGAGACCCAGTACTTC
- - 17 TRBJ1-5 TRBV5-5 CASTPAGASHSSQPQHF TGTGCCAGCACCCCAGCGGGGGCGTCGCACTCATCTCAGCCCCAGCATTTT
- - 15 TRBJ2-3 TRBV9 CASSVGGSSADTQYF TGTGCCAGCAGCGTAGGTGGGAGTAGTGCAGATACGCAGTATTTT
- - 14 TRBJ2-1 TRBV7-9 CASSQYRDIPQPFF TGTGCCAGCAGCCAATACCGGGACATCCCGCAACCGTTCTTC
- TRBD1 16 TRBJ1-1 TRBV5-8 CASSRGDRVMNTEAFF TGTGCCAGCAGCCGTGGCGACAGGGTTATGAACACTGAAGCTTTCTTT
- - 15 TRBJ2-2 TRBV5-4 CASSLMGANTGELFF TGTGCCAGCAGCTTGATGGGGGCGAACACCGGGGAGCTGTTTTTT
- TRBD2 15 TRBJ2-1 TRBV6-6 CASSYSLAGAREQFF TGTGCCAGCAGTTACTCGCTAGCGGGAGCCCGTGAGCAGTTCTTC
- - 12 TRBJ2-3 TRBV28 CASSSGLDTQYF TGTGCCAGCAGTTCCGGCCTAGATACGCAGTATTTT
once - 13 TRBJ2-5 TRBV7-3 CASSLTRAETQYF TGTGCCAGCAGCTTAACGCGTGCGGAGACCCAGTACTTC
- - 13 TRBJ2-2 TRBV6-6 CASSYDTTGELFF TGTGCCAGCAGTTACGACACCACCGGGGAGCTGTTTTTT
- - 13 TRBJ1-1 TRBV6-5 CASIRAAGTEAFF TGTGCCAGCATTCGGGCCGCAGGCACTGAAGCTTTCTTT
- TRBD2 17 TRBJ2-7 TRBV9 CASSVDTLAGVRGEQYF TGTGCCAGCAGCGTAGATACGCTAGCGGGAGTTAGAGGCGAGCAGTACTTC
- - 12 TRBJ2-3 TRBV30 CAWSGGADTQYF TGTGCCTGGAGTGGAGGAGCAGATACGCAGTATTTT
- - 15 TRBJ2-1 TRBV7-2 CASSPGGGSYNEQFF TGTGCCAGCAGCCCTGGTGGGGGATCCTACAATGAGCAGTTCTTC
- - 12 TRBJ1-1 TRBV2 CASSVQLTEAFF TGTGCCAGCAGTGTACAGCTCACTGAAGCTTTCTTT
- - 12 TRBJ2-7 TRBV2 CASKAGAYEQYF TGTGCCAGCAAGGCAGGGGCCTACGAGCAGTACTTC
- - 18 TRBJ2-3 TRBV5-6 CASSLIYRGTGVTDTQYF TGTGCCAGCAGCTTGATTTATAGAGGGACCGGGGTCACAGATACGCAGTATTTT
- - 14 TRBJ2-2 TRBV7-9 CASSPLADTGELFF TGTGCCAGCAGCCCCCTCGCGGACACCGGGGAGCTGTTTTTT
- TRBD1 16 TRBJ2-1 TRBV18 CASSPIGTALYNEQFF TGTGCCAGCTCACCCATCGGGACAGCTCTCTACAATGAGCAGTTCTTC
- TRBD1 13 TRBJ2-7 TRBV30 CASDRGSEIEQYF TGTGCCTCAGACAGGGGTTCAGAGATCGAGCAGTACTTC
- - 11 TRBJ2-7 TRBV10-2 CASLGEYEQYF TGCGCCAGTCTCGGGGAATACGAGCAGTACTTC
- - 13 TRBJ2-5 TRBV5-6 CASTERHQETQYF TGTGCCAGCACGGAGCGGCACCAAGAGACCCAGTACTTC
few TRBD1 15 TRBJ2-2 TRBV5-1 CASSDGQGNTGELFF TGCGCCAGCAGCGACGGACAGGGAAACACCGGGGAGCTGTTTTTT
- - 14 TRBJ1-2 TRBV25-1 CASSDRDSGYGYTF TGTGCCAGCAGTGACCGGGACTCAGGCTATGGCTACACCTTC
- - 16 TRBJ2-7 TRBV4-2 CASSQDPLTLAGEQYF TGTGCCAGCAGCCAAGATCCATTGACCTTGGCGGGCGAGCAGTACTTC
few - 16 TRBJ2-2 TRBV5-6 CASSTWRHLNTGELFF TGTGCCAGCAGCACTTGGAGGCACCTCAACACCGGGGAGCTGTTTTTT
- - 12 TRBJ1-2 TRBV7-9 CASSPSLVGYTF TGTGCCAGCAGCCCCTCCTTGGTCGGCTACACCTTC
- - 16 TRBJ1-1 TRBV6-5 CASSYHRGAMNTEAFF TGTGCCAGCAGTTACCATCGGGGGGCAATGAACACTGAAGCTTTCTTT
few - 13 TRBJ1-5 TRBV2 CASSVQGGQPQHF TGTGCCAGCAGTGTACAGGGAGGTCAGCCCCAGCATTTT
- - 12 TRBJ1-2 TRBV30 CAWSQGQSGYTF TGTGCCTGGAGTCAAGGACAGAGTGGCTACACCTTC
- TRBD1 14 TRBJ2-7 TRBV28 CASSSTGTVDEQYF TGTGCCAGCAGTTCCACCGGGACAGTGGACGAGCAGTACTTC
- - 14 TRBJ1-5 TRBV28 CASSMPQGYQPQHF TGTGCCAGCAGTATGCCTCAGGGTTACCAGCCCCAGCATTTT
- TRBD2 15 TRBJ2-1 TRBV27 CASSSGLDAYNEQFF TGTGCCAGCAGCTCGGGACTAGACGCTTACAATGAGCAGTTCTTC